Reported below is one T cell receptor beta chain. Its antigen is as yet unknown. The data were taken from a study of OX40 agonist ivuxolimab in advanced cancers. Whole-study context: With a range of about 20 to 79, age averaged roughly 60 years, and 75% to 90% were male.

The CDR3 covers 12 residues. Between the trimmed V and J ends, which lost 3 bases and 3 bases, there was a span of 5 bases. Germline V gives CDR1 MGHRA, CDR2 YSYEKL. Blood sampling was done at baseline, cycle 4 day 1, and cycle 7 day 1. Profiling relied on immunoSEQ multiplex PCR, and the TCRdb table lists in-frame clones only, not all of them. This table has more than 35,000 clones, around 77% appearing once. Points from the study as a whole: CD4+ T cells averaged fewer expanded clones than CD8+ T cells.

This TCR was recovered from an adult with an advanced solid tumor such as melanoma, head and neck, liver or kidney cancer. The source was CD4+ or CD8+ T cells sorted from blood, collected in a trial of the OX40 agonist ivuxolimab. The V and J genes are TRBV4-1 and TRBJ2-5, with D perhaps TRBD2 (5 bases). The CDR3 DNA follows: TGCGCCAGCAGCCAGGGAGAAGAGACCCAGTACTTC. This encodes CASSQGEETQYF.